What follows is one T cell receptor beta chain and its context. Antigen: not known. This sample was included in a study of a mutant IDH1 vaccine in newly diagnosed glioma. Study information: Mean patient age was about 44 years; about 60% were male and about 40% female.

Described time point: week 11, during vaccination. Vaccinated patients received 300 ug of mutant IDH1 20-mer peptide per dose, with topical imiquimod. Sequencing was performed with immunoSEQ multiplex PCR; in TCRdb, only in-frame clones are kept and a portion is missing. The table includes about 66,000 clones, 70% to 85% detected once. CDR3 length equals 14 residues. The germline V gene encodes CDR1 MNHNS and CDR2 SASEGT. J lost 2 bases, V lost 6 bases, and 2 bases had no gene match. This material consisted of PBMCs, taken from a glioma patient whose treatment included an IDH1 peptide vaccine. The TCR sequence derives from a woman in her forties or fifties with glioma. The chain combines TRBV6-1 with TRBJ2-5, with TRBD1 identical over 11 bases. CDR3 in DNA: TGTGCCAGCAGGGACAGGGGGCGTCAAGAGACCCAGTACTTC. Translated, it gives CASRDRGRQETQYF.